The 28 T cell receptor beta chains below all came from one sample that was sequenced in a study of OX40 agonist ivuxolimab in advanced cancers. Using immunoSEQ multiplex PCR, the repertoire was profiled, and TCRdb retains in-frame clones only, with some absent. This sample carries around 92,000 clones, 90% to 95% of them seen once, and the ten largest clones take about 0.27%. The specimen was CD4+ or CD8+ T cells sorted from blood, collected in a trial of the OX40 agonist ivuxolimab. The receptors stem from an adult with an advanced solid tumor such as melanoma, head and neck, liver or kidney cancer.

The chain links TRBV30 to TRBJ2-1; maybe TRBD2 (5 bases). CDR1 and CDR2 (germline): GTSNPN, SVGIG (reference sequence). This CDR3 is built from 15 residues. V dropped 4 bases and J dropped 10 bases, with 23 bases sitting between them. This CDR3 is CAWNSPPGFTLEQFF. The CDR3 DNA reads TGTGCCTGGAACTCCCCCCCGGGATTCACTTTGGAGCAGTTCTTC.

The chain couples TRBV6-1 to TRBJ1-5; no reliable D call. Between the trimmed V and J ends, which lost 8 bases and 7 bases, there was a span of 12 bases. The CDR3 totals 12 residues. Germline values: CDR1 MNHNS, CDR2 SASEGT. In DNA form, the CDR3 reads TGTGCCAGCGGGCGATTCGGGCAGCCCCAGCATTTT. As protein: CASGRFGQPQHF.

The chain joins TRBV5-4 to TRBJ2-1, with 9 bases matching TRBD1. CDR3 length: 15 residues. Germline assignment: CDR1 SGHNT and CDR2 YYREEE (reference sequence). The V gene end was trimmed by 3 bases and the J gene end by 6 bases; junction bases not matched to a gene: 7. CDR3 sequence: CASSSGTGRANEQFF. The CDR3 DNA sequence: TGTGCCAGCAGCTCCGGGACAGGGCGGGCCAATGAGCAGTTCTTC.

V and J are TRBV2 and TRBJ1-6; possibly TRBD1 for D (6 bases). V lost 7 bases and J lost 9, with 25 bases in between. Germline CDR1 is SNHLY and CDR2 is FYNNEI. The CDR3 has 17 amino acids. CDR3 sequence reads: CASTLGAGGPLGSPLHF. The CDR3 nucleotides are TGTGCCAGCACCTTGGGAGCGGGGGGCCCACTAGGTTCACCCCTCCACTTT.

V usage is TRBV9 and J usage is TRBJ1-4; possible D gene TRBD1, 5 bases. Germline V gene lookup returns CDR1 SGDLS and CDR2 YYNGEE. The ends were cut back, 0 bases at V and 0 bases at J, with 9 bases in the middle. The CDR3 loop spans 16 amino acids. The CDR3 spells CASSVEGFATNEKLFF. In DNA, the CDR3 is TGTGCCAGCAGCGTAGAGGGGTTCGCAACTAATGAAAAACTGTTTTTT.

This clone was counted between two and nine times. The chain recombines TRBV10-2 with TRBJ1-1, with 8 bases identical to TRBD1. Germline loops: CDR1 WSHSY, CDR2 SAAADI. Unmatched junction bases numbered 9, after V lost 8 bases and J lost 1 base. The CDR3 is 15 amino acids. DNA for the CDR3: TGCGCCAGCGTAGGACAGGGAGGGTCGAACACTGAAGCTTTCTTT. Protein product: CASVGQGGSNTEAFF.

With respect to this clone: Sequence at one end of the junction differs from germline and may be a read error. The chain combines TRBV7-7 with TRBJ2-5; 8 nucleotides line up with TRBD2. Germline V gene data show CDR1 as SSHAT and CDR2 as FNYEAQ (reference sequence). The CDR3 is made up of 14 amino acids. Here the CDR3 DNA reads TGTGCTAGCAGCCGGAGCGGGGGAGGAGAGACCCAGTACTTC. Translation: CASSRSGGGETQYF.

This chain links TRBV28 with TRBJ2-7; D possibly corresponds to TRBD2 (7 bases). The CDR3 length is 16 residues. Germline V CDR1 and CDR2: MDHEN, SYDVKM. Trimming shortened V by 5 bases and J by 1 base, and 18 bases separated the two germline ends. The CDR3 sequence is CASSEGETSHSYEQYV. CDR3 nucleotide sequence: TGTGCCAGCAGTGAGGGGGAGACTAGCCATTCCTACGAGCAGTACGTC.

On this clone itself: The identical CDR3 is also encoded by other nucleotide sequences in the sample. The V call is TRBV30, the J call TRBJ1-5, with no clear D. Germline V gene lookup returns CDR1 GTSNPN and CDR2 SVGIG (reference sequence). The CDR3 is 12 amino acids. The V gene lost 0 bases and the J gene lost 4 bases, with 4 bases spanning the gap. The CDR3 sequence: CAWSVGNQPQHF. CDR3 bases: TGTGCCTGGAGTGTAGGGAATCAGCCCCAGCATTTT.

The chain recombines TRBV7-8 with TRBJ2-5; D ambiguous. V was clipped by 5 bases and J by 4 bases, with 8 bases between them. Germline V lookup: CDR1 SGHVS, CDR2 FQNEAQ. The CDR3 is 12 amino acids. CDR3 DNA sequence: TGTGCCAGCAGCCACCACGGAGAGACCCAGTACTTC. Its translation is CASSHHGETQYF.

The chain uses TRBV6-6 and TRBJ2-1; 10 bases are a match to TRBD2. Germline values: CDR1 MNHNY, CDR2 SVGAGI (reference sequence). The CDR3 has 16 residues. Losses at the gene ends were 6 bases for V and 2 bases for J; bases not matched to a gene: 7. CDR3 sequence (DNA): TGTGCCAGCAGATCCCTAGCGGGGGACCCCTACAATGAGCAGTTCTTC. Amino acids: CASRSLAGDPYNEQFF.

The chain employs TRBV19 and TRBJ1-1; possible D gene TRBD1, 5 bases. The CDR3 length is 13 residues. Germline V gene lookup returns CDR1 LNHDA and CDR2 SQIVND (reference sequence). V lost 7 bases and J lost 7, with 16 bases in between. Here the CDR3 DNA reads TGTGCCAGTACCTTTCGCGACAGCATTGAAGCTTTCTTT. Its protein is CASTFRDSIEAFF.

The V gene is TRBV4-3, the J gene TRBJ1-1, with TRBD1 matching 9 bases. J gave up 6 bases and V 2 bases, and 7 bases lay outside the gene matches. This CDR3 is built from 15 residues. The germline V gene has CDR1 LGHNA and CDR2 YSLEER. This CDR3 reads CASSQTRDREAEAFF. The CDR3 nucleotides are TGCGCCAGCAGCCAAACCCGGGACAGGGAGGCTGAAGCTTTCTTT.

The chain carries TRBV28 and TRBJ1-5; D is unresolved. V was clipped by 5 bases and J by 10 bases, with 9 bases between them. The germline V gene has CDR1 MDHEN and CDR2 SYDVKM. The CDR3 is made up of 11 amino acids. CDR3 coding DNA: TGTGCCAGCAGTGGGATCTCACCCCAGCATTTT. Its translation: CASSGISPQHF.

DNA for the CDR3: TGCGCCAGCAGCCAAGTGGCGGATTCTGAAGCTTTCTTT. It is translated as CASSQVADSEAFF. This sequence joins TRBV4-3 and TRBJ1-1, with D unclear. Trimming stripped 1 base from V and 6 bases from J, with 9 bases between. There are 13 residues in the CDR3. The germline V gene has CDR1 LGHNA and CDR2 YSLEER.

The CDR3 region has the DNA TGCGCCAGCAGCCAAGCCGGTTTTTCTGGGTCCACGCATTTT. Amino acids: CASSQAGFSGSTHF. The chain couples TRBV4-1 to TRBJ1-5; D remains unclear. Germline CDR1 reads MGHRA; CDR2 reads YSYEKL. CDR3 length: 14 amino acids. Trimming left V 1 base short and J 15 bases short, with 19 bases between.

This chain links TRBV9 with TRBJ2-3; TRBD2 aligns across 8 bases. This CDR3 contains 13 residues. V was clipped by 4 bases and J by 6 bases; unmatched bases: 4. Germline lookup yields CDR1 SGDLS and CDR2 YYNGEE. In DNA, the CDR3 is TGTGCCAGCAGCAGAAGACTAGCGGATACGCAGTATTTT. This gives the protein CASSRRLADTQYF. Looking up the rest from reference TRBV9 and TRBJ2-3 gives the full variable domain: DSGVTQTPKHLITATGQRVTLRCSPRSGDLSVYWYQQSLDQGLQFLIQYYNGEERAKGNILERFSAQQFPDLHSELNLSSLELGDSALYFCASSRRLADTQYFGPGTRLTVL.

The rearrangement uses TRBV28 and TRBJ1-2; perhaps TRBD1 as D (5 bases). The CDR3 runs to 14 residues. V lost 3 bases and J lost 4, with 12 bases in between. From germline, CDR1 is MDHEN and CDR2 SYDVKM. The CDR3 sequence is CASSFLAGGYGYTF. For the CDR3, the DNA is TGTGCCAGCAGTTTTTTGGCCGGGGGCTATGGCTACACCTTC.

The V gene is TRBV5-1, the J gene TRBJ1-2; no definite D call. The germline gives CDR1 SGHRS, CDR2 YFSETQ. CDR3 length: 12 residues. The ends were cut back, 3 bases at V and 4 bases at J, with 7 bases in the middle. The CDR3 loop reads CASSSLGYGYTF. CDR3 bases: TGCGCCAGCAGCTCACTGGGCTATGGCTACACCTTC.

This clone was found once. CDR3 nucleotide sequence: TGTGCCAGCAGCGAACAGGGGGATCAGCCCCAGCATTTT. It codes for CASSEQGDQPQHF. This chain joins TRBV2 and TRBJ1-5; 8 nucleotides agree with TRBD1. V gave up 6 bases and J gave up 5 bases; unmatched junction bases: 3. The CDR3 totals 13 residues. Germline CDR1 reads SNHLY; CDR2 reads FYNNEI. Supplemented by reference TRBV2 and TRBJ1-5, the full variable domain reads EPEVTQTPSHQVTQMGQEVILRCVPISNHLYFYWYRQILGQKVEFLVSFYNNEISEKSEIFDDQFSVERPDGSNFTLKIRSTKLEDSAMYFCASSEQGDQPQHFGDGTRLSIL.

This sequence joins TRBV7-3 and TRBJ2-2, with D tentatively TRBD2 (6 bases). The CDR3 is 13 amino acids. The ends were cut back, 4 bases at V and 8 bases at J, with 11 bases in the middle. In germline, CDR1 is SGHTA, CDR2 FQGTGA. The CDR3 region is CASSSREAGELFF. The CDR3 DNA reads TGTGCCAGCAGCTCGAGGGAGGCGGGGGAGCTGTTTTTT.

J is TRBJ1-6 and V is TRBV7-2; D remains ambiguous. The germline gives CDR1 SGHTA, CDR2 FQGNSA. This CDR3 is built from 14 residues. Between the trimmed V and J ends, which lost 1 base and 6 bases, there was a span of 7 bases. As DNA, the CDR3 is TGTGCCAGCAGCTTAGGGCATACTAATTCACCCCTCCACTTT. It is translated as CASSLGHTNSPLHF.

This clone has just one count. The V and J genes are TRBV7-3 and TRBJ2-1; 9 bases map to TRBD1. The germline CDR1 and CDR2 sequences are SGHTA and FQGTGA. V shed 5 bases, J shed 6 bases, and the junction held 2 bases outside the gene matches. The length of the CDR3 is 13 residues. The CDR3 is CASSGTGSNEQFF. In DNA, the CDR3 is TGTGCCAGCAGCGGGACAGGGTCCAATGAGCAGTTCTTC.

The chain combines TRBV28 with TRBJ2-1; unclear D gene. The germline V and J ends were trimmed by 7 bases and 4 bases, with 8 bases remaining between them. The CDR3 sequence is 12 residues long. Germline V gene sequence: CDR1 MDHEN, CDR2 SYDVKM. CDR3 nucleotide sequence: TGTGCCAGCACCCCGCAGTACAATGAGCAGTTCTTC. It yields the protein CASTPQYNEQFF.

The rearrangement joins TRBV6-6 to TRBJ1-2; TRBD1 matches 9 bases. This CDR3 contains 15 residues. Trimming removed 6 bases from V and 3 bases from J; junction bases left unmatched: 8. From germline, CDR1 is MNHNY and CDR2 SVGAGI (reference sequence). Written as DNA, the CDR3 is TGTGCCAGCAGGACAGGGGGTACTACCGACTATGGCTACACCTTC. Residues: CASRTGGTTDYGYTF.

CDR3 amino acids: CASSLRPDRNYGYTF. CDR3 coding DNA: TGTGCCAGCAGTCTTAGGCCCGACAGGAACTATGGCTACACCTTC. The chain links TRBV6-1 to TRBJ1-2; TRBD1 might be the D (6 bases). CDR1 MNHNS and CDR2 SASEGT come from the germline V gene. The CDR3 is 15 amino acids. Trimming cost V 5 bases and J 2 bases, with 15 bases left between them.

The rearrangement uses TRBV6-1 and TRBJ1-4; D unclear. This CDR3 is built from 14 residues. CDR1 is MNHNS and CDR2 is SASEGT in the germline V gene. V was pared by 6 bases and J by 0 bases, with 8 bases between. The CDR3 is CASRPHATNEKLFF. As DNA, the CDR3 is TGTGCCAGCAGGCCACATGCAACTAATGAAAAACTGTTTTTT.

The V gene is TRBV15, the J gene TRBJ2-7; D is ambiguous. The germline gives CDR1 LNHNV, CDR2 YYDKDF (reference sequence). The CDR3 is 13 residues long. Deletions cut 6 bases from V and 0 bases from J, with 9 bases between. This chain's CDR3 is CATRTPLSYEQYF. The CDR3 nucleotides are TGTGCCACCAGGACACCCCTCTCCTACGAGCAGTACTTC.